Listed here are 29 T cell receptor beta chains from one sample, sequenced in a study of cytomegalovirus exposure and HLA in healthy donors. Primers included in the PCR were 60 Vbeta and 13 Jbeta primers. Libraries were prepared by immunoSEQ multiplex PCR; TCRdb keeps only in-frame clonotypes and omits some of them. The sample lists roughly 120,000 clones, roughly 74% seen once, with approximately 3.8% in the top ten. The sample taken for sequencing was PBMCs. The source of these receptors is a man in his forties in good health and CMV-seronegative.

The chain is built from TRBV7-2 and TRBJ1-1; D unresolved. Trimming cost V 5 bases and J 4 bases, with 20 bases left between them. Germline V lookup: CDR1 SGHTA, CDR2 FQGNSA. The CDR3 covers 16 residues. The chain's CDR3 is CASSEGGYGVGTEAFF. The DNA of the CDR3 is TGTGCCAGCAGCGAAGGAGGCTACGGGGTTGGCACTGAAGCTTTCTTT.

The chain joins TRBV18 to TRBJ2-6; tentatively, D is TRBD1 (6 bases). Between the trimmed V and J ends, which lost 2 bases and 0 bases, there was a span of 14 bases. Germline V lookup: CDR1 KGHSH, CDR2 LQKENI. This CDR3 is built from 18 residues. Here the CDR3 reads CASSPSRQAPSGANVLTF. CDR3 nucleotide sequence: TGTGCCAGCTCACCAAGCCGACAGGCTCCCTCTGGGGCCAACGTCCTGACTTTC.

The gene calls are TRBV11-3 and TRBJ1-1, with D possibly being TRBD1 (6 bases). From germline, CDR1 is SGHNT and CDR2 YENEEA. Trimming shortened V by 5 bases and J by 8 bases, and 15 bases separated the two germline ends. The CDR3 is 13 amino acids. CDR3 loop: CASSPAGGAEAFF. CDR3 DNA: TGTGCCAGCAGCCCCGCTGGGGGCGCGGAAGCTTTCTTT.

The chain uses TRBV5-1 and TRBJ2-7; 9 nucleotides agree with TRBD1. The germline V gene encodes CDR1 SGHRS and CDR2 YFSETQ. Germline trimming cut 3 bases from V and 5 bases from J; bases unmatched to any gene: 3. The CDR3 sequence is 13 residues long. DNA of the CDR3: TGCGCCAGCAGCTCCGACAGGGGGAACGAGCAGTACTTC. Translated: CASSSDRGNEQYF.

CDR3 region: CASSEFGQDYGYTF. The DNA for the CDR3 is TGTGCCAGCAGCGAATTTGGACAGGACTATGGCTACACCTTC. The chain combines TRBV11-1 with TRBJ1-2, with 7 positions matching TRBD1. V dropped 5 bases and J dropped 3; count of bases not matched to a gene: 6. The CDR3 is 14 residues long. Germline-derived CDR1 and CDR2 are SGHAT and FQDESV (reference sequence). The full variable domain, completed using reference TRBV11-1 and TRBJ1-2, is EAEVAQSPRYKITEKSQAVAFWCDPISGHATLYWYRQILGQGPELLVQFQDESVVDDSQLPKDRFSAERLKGVDSTLKIQPAELGDSAMYLCASSEFGQDYGYTFGSGTRLTVV.

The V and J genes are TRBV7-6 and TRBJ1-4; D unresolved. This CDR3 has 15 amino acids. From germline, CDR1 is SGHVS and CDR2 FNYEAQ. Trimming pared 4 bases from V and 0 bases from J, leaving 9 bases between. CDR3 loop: CASSSYSSTNEKLFF. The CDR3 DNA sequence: TGTGCCAGCAGCTCATACAGCTCAACTAATGAAAAACTGTTTTTT.

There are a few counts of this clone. The CDR3 DNA follows: TGTGCCAGCGGGGTTAGGACAGGGGGCAGCGAGCAGTACTTC. Protein product: CASGVRTGGSEQYF. V is TRBV6-1 and J is TRBJ2-7; 11 nucleotides align to TRBD1. The V gene's germline CDR1 is MNHNS and CDR2 SASEGT. The CDR3 totals 14 residues. After removal of 8 bases from V and 6 bases from J, the junction contained 9 bases not matched to a gene.

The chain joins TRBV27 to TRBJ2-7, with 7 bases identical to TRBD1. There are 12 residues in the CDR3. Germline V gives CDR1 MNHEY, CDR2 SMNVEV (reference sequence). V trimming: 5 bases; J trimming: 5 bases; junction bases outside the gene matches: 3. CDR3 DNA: TGTGCCAGCAGTCTGACAGGGAACGAGCAGTACTTC. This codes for CASSLTGNEQYF.

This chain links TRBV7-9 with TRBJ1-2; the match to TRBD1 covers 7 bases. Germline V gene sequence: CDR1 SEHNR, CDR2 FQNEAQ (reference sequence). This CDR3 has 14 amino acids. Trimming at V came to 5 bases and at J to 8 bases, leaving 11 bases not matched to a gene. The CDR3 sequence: CASSPTPGGGGYTF. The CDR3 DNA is TGTGCCAGCAGCCCTACCCCAGGGGGAGGAGGCTACACCTTC.

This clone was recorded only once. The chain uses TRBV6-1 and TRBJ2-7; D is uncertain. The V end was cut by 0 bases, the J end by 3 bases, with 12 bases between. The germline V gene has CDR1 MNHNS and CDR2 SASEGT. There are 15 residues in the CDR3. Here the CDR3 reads CASSEAAVMFYEQYF. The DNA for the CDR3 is TGTGCCAGCAGTGAAGCGGCCGTAATGTTCTACGAGCAGTACTTC.

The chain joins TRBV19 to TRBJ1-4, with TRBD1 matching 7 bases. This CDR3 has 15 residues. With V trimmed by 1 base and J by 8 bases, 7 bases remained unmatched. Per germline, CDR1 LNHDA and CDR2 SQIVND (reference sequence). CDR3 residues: CASSIVATGSEKLFF. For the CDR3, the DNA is TGTGCCAGTAGTATAGTGGCGACAGGGTCGGAAAAACTGTTTTTT.

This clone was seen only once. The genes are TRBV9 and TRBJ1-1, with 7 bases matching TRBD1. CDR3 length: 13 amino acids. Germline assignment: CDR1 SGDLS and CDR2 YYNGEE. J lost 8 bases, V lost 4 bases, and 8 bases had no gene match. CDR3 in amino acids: CASSPRTGTEAFF. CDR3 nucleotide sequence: TGTGCCAGCAGCCCTCGGACAGGTACGGAAGCTTTCTTT.

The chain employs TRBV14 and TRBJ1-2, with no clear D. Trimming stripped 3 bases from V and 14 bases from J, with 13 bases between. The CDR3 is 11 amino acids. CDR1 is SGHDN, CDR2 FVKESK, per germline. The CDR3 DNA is TGTGCCAGCAGCCATGGACTTAGTTATACCTTC. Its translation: CASSHGLSYTF. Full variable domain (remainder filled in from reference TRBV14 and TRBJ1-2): EAGVTQFPSHSVIEKGQTVTLRCDPISGHDNLYWYRRVMGKEIKFLLHFVKESKQDESGMPNNRFLAERTGGTYSTLKVQPAELEDSGVYFCASSHGLSYTFGSGTRLTVV.

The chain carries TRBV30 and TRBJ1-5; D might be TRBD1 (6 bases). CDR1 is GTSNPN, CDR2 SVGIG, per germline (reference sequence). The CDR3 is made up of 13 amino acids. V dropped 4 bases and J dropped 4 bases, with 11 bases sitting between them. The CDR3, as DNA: TGTGCCTGGAAAAAACAGGGTAATCAGCCCCAGCATTTT. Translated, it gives CAWKKQGNQPQHF.

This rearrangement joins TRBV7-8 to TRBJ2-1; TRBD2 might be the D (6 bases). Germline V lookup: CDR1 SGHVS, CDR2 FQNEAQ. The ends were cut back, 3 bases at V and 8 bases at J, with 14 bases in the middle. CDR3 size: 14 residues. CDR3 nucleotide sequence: TGTGCCAGCAGCTTGGACCTAGCGACCCATGAGCAGTTCTTC. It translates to CASSLDLATHEQFF. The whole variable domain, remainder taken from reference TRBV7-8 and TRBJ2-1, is GAGVSQSPRYKVAKRGQDVALRCDPISGHVSLFWYQQALGQGPEFLTYFQNEAQLDKSGLPSDRFFAERPEGSVSTLKIQRTQQEDSAVYLCASSLDLATHEQFFGPGTRLTVL.

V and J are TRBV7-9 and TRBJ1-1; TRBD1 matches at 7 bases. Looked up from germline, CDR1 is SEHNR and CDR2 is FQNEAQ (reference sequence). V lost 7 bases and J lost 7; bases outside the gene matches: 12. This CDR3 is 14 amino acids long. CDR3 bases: TGTGCCAGCACCAGGGGGGACAGCGAACTTGAAGCTTTCTTT. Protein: CASTRGDSELEAFF.

CDR3 residues: CASSQGQEGVYQPQHF. CDR3 nucleotide sequence: TGTGCCAGCAGCCAAGGACAGGAGGGGGTCTATCAGCCCCAGCATTTT. The chain combines TRBV2 with TRBJ1-5, with 7 bases that match TRBD1. With V trimmed by 6 bases and J by 5 bases, 13 bases remained unmatched. Germline lookup yields CDR1 SNHLY and CDR2 FYNNEI. The CDR3 runs to 16 residues.

CDR3 region: CASSIRGGGNKLFF. CDR3 in DNA: TGCGCCAGCAGCATAAGGGGAGGCGGAAATAAACTGTTTTTT. The chain employs TRBV5-1 and TRBJ1-4; D is possibly TRBD1 (5 bases). Germline CDR1 SGHRS, CDR2 YFSETQ. CDR3 size: 14 residues. V lost 4 bases, J lost 11 bases, and 18 bases lay in between.

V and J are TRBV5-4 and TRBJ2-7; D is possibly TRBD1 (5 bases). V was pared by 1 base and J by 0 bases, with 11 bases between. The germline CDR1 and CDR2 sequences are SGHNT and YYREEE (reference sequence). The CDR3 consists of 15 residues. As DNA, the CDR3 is TGTGCCAGCAGCTTGCTCCTAGGGGACTCCTACGAGCAGTACTTC. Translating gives CASSLLLGDSYEQYF.

CDR3 in amino acids: CSVGVTGGVGELFF. The CDR3 nucleotides are TGCAGCGTTGGTGTGACAGGGGGAGTCGGGGAGCTGTTTTTT. This rearrangement joins TRBV29-1 to TRBJ2-2, with 9 bases lining up with TRBD1. Trimming removed 4 bases from V and 7 bases from J; junction bases left unmatched: 7. Germline V gene sequence: CDR1 SQVTM, CDR2 ANQGSEA. The CDR3 has 14 amino acids.

CDR3 residues: CASSLGGGATEAFF. Written as DNA, the CDR3 is TGTGCCAGCAGCTTGGGGGGGGGCGCTACTGAAGCTTTCTTT. This chain uses TRBV5-4 with TRBJ1-1; possibly TRBD1 for D (6 bases). The CDR3 runs to 14 residues. Germline CDR1 reads SGHNT; CDR2 reads YYREEE (reference sequence). The ends were cut back, 0 bases at V and 5 bases at J, with 11 bases in the middle.

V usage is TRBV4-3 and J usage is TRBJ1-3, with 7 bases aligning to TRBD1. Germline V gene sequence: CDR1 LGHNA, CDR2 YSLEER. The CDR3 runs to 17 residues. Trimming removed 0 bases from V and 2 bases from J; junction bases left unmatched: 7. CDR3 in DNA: TGCGCCAGCAGCCAAGATCCGGACAGGTCAGCTGGAAACACCATATATTTT. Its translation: CASSQDPDRSAGNTIYF.

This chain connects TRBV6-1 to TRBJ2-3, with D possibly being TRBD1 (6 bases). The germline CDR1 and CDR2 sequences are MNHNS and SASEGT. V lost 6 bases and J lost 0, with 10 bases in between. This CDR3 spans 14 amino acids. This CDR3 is CASRDSLSTDTQYF. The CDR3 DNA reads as TGTGCCAGCAGGGACAGTCTGAGCACAGATACGCAGTATTTT.

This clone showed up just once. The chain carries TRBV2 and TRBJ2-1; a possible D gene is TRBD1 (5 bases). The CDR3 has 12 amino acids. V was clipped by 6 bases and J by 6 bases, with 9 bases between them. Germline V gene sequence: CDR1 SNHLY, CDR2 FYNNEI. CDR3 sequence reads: CASRGRGNEQFF. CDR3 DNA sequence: TGTGCCAGCAGGGGTAGGGGCAATGAGCAGTTCTTC. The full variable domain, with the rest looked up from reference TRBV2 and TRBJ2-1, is EPEVTQTPSHQVTQMGQEVILRCVPISNHLYFYWYRQILGQKVEFLVSFYNNEISEKSEIFDDQFSVERPDGSNFTLKIRSTKLEDSAMYFCASRGRGNEQFFGPGTRLTVL.

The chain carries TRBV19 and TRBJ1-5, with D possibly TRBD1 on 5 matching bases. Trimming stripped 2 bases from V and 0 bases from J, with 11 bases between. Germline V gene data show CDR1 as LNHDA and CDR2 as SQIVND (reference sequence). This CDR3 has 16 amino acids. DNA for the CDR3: TGTGCCAGTAGTATACCGGACACCTATAGCAATCAGCCCCAGCATTTT. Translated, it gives CASSIPDTYSNQPQHF.

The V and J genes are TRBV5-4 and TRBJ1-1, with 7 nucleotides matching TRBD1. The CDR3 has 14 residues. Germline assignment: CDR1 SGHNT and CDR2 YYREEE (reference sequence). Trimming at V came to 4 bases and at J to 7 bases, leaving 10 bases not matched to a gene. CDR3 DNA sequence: TGTGCCAGCAGCCCGTGGGACAGAATGGGTGAAGCTTTCTTT. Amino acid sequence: CASSPWDRMGEAFF.

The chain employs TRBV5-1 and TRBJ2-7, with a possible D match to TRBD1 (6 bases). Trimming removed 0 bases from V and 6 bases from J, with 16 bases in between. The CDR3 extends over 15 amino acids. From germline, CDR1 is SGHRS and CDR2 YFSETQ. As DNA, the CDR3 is TGCGCCAGCAGCTTGGCCGGCAGGGGCCATGGCGAGCAGTACTTC. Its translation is CASSLAGRGHGEQYF.

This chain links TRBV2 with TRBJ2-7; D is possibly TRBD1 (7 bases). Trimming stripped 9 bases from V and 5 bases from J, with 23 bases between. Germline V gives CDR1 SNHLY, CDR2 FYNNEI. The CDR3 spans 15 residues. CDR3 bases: TGTGCCAGTACCCCCCAGGGGGGACCTGCCCACGAGCAGTACTTC. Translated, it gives CASTPQGGPAHEQYF.

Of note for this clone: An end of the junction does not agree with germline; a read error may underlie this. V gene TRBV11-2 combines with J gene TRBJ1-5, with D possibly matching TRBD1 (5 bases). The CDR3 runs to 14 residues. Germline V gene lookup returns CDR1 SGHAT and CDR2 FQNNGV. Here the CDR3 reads CASSGTGANRPQHF. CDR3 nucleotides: TGTGCCAGCAGCGGTACAGGTGCAAATCGGCCCCAGCATTTT.